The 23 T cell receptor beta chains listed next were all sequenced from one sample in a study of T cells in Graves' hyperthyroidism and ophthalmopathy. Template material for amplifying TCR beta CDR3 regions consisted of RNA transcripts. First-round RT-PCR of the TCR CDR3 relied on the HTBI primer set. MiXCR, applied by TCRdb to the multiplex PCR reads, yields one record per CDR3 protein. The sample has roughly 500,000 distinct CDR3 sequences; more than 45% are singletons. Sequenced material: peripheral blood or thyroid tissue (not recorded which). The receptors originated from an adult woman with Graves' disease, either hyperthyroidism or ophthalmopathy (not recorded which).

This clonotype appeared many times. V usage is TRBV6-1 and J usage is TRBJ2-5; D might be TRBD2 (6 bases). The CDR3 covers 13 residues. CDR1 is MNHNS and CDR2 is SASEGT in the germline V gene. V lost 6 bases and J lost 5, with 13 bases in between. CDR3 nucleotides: TGTGCCAGCAGCAAGGCGGGAAGCGAGACCCAGTACTTC. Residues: CASSKAGSETQYF.

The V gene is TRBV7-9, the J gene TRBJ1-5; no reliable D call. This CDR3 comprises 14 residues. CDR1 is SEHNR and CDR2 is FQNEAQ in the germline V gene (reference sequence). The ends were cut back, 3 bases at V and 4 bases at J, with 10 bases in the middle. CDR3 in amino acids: CASSLVAGNQPQHF. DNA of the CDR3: TGTGCCAGCAGCTTGGTAGCCGGAAATCAGCCCCAGCATTTT.

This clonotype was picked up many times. DNA of the CDR3: TGCGCCAGCAGCCACGCTAATCAGGGAGTTCCCTACGAGCAGTACTTC. Protein: CASSHANQGVPYEQYF. The rearrangement links TRBV4-1 to TRBJ2-7, with D perhaps assigned TRBD1 or TRBD2 (5 bases each). CDR3 length equals 16 residues. Germline lookup yields CDR1 MGHRA and CDR2 YSYEKL. V gave up 3 bases and J gave up 2 bases, with 17 bases separating them.

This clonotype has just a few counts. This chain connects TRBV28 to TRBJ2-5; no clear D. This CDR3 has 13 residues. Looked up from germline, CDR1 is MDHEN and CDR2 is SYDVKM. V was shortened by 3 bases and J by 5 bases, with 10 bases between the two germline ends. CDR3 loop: CASSFSGFETQYF. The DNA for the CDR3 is TGTGCCAGCAGTTTTTCGGGTTTTGAGACCCAGTACTTC.

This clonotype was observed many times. CDR3 nucleotide sequence: TGTGCCAGCTCACCTGGGCCAGCCTATGGCTACACCTTC. Its protein product is CASSPGPAYGYTF. The chain combines TRBV18 with TRBJ1-2; D not certain. V lost 3 bases and J lost 4, with 9 bases in between. In germline, CDR1 is KGHSH, CDR2 LQKENI. CDR3 length: 13 residues.

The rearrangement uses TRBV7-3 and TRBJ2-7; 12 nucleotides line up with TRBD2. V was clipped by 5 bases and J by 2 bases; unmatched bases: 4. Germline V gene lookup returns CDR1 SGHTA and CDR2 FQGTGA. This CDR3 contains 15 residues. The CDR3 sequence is CASSPLAGGTYEQYF. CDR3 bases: TGTGCCAGCAGCCCTCTAGCGGGAGGGACCTACGAGCAGTACTTC.

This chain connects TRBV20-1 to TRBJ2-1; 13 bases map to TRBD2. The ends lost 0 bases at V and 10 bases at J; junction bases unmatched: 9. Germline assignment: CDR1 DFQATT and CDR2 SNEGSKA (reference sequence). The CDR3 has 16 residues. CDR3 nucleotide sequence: TGCAGTGCTAGAGAATCGGCGGGACTAGCGGGACGGGAGCAGTTCTTC. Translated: CSARESAGLAGREQFF.

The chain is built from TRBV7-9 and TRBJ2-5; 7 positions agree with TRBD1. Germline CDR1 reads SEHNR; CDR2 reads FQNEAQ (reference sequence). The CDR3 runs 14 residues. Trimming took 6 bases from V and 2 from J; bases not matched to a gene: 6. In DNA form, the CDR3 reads TGTGCCAGCAGTGAAGGACAGGATCAAGAGACCCAGTACTTC. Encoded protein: CASSEGQDQETQYF.

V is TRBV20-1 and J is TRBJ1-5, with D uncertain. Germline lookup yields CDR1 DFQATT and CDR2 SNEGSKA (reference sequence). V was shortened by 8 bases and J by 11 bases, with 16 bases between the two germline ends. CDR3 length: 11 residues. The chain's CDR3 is CSHAGQETQHF. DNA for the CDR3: TGCAGTCATGCCGGCCAAGAGACCCAGCATTTT.

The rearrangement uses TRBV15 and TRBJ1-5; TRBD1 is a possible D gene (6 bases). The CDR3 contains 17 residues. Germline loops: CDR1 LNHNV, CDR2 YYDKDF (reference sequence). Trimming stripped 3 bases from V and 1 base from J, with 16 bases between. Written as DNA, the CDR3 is TGTGCCACCAGCAGCAGATACAGGGTCGGAAGCAATCAGCCCCAGCATTTT. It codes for CATSSRYRVGSNQPQHF.

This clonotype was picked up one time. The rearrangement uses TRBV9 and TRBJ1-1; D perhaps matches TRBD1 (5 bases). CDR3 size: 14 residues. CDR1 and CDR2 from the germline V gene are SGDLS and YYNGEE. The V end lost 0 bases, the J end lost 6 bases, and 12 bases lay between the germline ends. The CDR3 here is CASSVGGALSEAFF. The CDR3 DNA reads TGTGCCAGCAGCGTAGGAGGGGCATTATCTGAAGCTTTCTTT.

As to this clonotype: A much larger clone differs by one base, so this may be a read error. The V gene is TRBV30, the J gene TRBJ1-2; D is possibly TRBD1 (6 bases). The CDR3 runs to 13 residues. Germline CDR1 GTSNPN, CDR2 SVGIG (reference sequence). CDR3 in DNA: TGTGCCGGTGGTTTGTTGCTGTCCGGGGGCTACGCCTTC. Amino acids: CAGGLLLSGGYAF.

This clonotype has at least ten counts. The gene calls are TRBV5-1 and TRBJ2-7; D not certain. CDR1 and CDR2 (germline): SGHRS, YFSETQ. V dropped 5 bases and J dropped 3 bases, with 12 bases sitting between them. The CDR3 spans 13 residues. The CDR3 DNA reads TGCGCCAGCAGACCCCCAAGGAGCTACGAGCAGTACTTC. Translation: CASRPPRSYEQYF.

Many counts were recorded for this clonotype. The CDR3 reads CASHPEGFSGQPQHF. The CDR3 DNA sequence: TGTGCCAGCCACCCGGAGGGGTTTTCTGGTCAGCCCCAGCATTTT. The chain combines TRBV19 with TRBJ1-5, with D possibly being TRBD1 (5 bases). Trimming took 9 bases from V and 6 from J, leaving 21 bases between them. The V gene's germline CDR1 is LNHDA and CDR2 SQIVND (reference sequence). CDR3 length equals 15 residues.

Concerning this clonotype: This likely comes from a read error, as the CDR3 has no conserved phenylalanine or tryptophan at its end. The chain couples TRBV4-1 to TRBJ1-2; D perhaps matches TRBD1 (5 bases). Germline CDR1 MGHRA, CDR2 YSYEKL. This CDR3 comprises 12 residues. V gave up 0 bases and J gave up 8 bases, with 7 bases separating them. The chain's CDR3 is CASSQEGLGYTL. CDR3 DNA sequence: TGCGCCAGCAGCCAAGAGGGGCTAGGCTACACCCTC.

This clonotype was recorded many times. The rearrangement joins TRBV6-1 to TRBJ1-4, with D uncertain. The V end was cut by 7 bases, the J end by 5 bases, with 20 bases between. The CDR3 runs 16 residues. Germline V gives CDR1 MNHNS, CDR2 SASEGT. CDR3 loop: CASTTTRTAENEKLFF. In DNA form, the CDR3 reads TGTGCCAGCACTACTACCCGGACGGCCGAAAATGAAAAACTGTTTTTT.

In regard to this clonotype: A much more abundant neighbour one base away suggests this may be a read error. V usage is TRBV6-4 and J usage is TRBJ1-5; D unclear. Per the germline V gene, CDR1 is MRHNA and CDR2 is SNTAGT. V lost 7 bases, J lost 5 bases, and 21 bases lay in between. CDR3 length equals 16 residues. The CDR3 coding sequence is TGTGCCAGCACAGGACCCAAAATAGCTTATTATCAGCCCCAGCATTTT. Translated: CASTGPKIAYYQPQHF.

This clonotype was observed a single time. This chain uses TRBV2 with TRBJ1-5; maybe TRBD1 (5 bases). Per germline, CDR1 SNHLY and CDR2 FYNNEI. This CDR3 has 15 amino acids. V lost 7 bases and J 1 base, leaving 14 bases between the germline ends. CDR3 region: CASTGGGVSNQPQHF. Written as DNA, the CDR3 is TGTGCCAGCACGGGAGGAGGGGTCAGCAATCAGCCCCAGCATTTT.

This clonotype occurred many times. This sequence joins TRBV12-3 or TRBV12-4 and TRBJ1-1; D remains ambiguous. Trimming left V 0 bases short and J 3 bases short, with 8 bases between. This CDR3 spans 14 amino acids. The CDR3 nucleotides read TGTGCCAGCAGTTTAGCAGTTCGGGACACTGAAGCTTTCTTT. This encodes CASSLAVRDTEAFF.

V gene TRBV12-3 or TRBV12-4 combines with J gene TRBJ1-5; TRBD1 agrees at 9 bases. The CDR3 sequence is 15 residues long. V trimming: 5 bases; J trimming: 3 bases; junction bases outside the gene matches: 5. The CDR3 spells CASSRTGASNQPQHF. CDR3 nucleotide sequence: TGTGCCAGCAGTCGGACAGGGGCCTCCAATCAGCCCCAGCATTTT.

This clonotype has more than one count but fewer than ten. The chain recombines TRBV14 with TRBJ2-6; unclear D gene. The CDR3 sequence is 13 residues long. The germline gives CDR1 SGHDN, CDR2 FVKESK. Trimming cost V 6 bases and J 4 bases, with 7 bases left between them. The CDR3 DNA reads TGTGCCAGCAGTCCCCTGGGGGCCAACGTCCTGACTTTC. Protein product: CASSPLGANVLTF. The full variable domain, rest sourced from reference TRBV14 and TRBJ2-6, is EAGVTQFPSHSVIEKGQTVTLRCDPISGHDNLYWYRRVMGKEIKFLLHFVKESKQDESGMPNNRFLAERTGGTYSTLKVQPAELEDSGVYFCASSPLGANVLTFGAGSRLTVL.

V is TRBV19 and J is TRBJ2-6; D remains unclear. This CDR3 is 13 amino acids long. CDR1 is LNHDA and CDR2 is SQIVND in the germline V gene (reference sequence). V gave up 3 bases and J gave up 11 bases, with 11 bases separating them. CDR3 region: CASSIREAYVLTF. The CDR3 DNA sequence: TGTGCCAGTAGTATCCGTGAAGCCTACGTCCTGACTTTC. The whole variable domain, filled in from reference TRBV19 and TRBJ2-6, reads DGGITQSPKYLFRKEGQNVTLSCEQNLNHDAMYWYRQDPGQGLRLIYYSQIVNDFQKGDIAEGYSVSREKKESFPLTVTSAQKNPTAFYLCASSIREAYVLTFGAGSRLTVL.

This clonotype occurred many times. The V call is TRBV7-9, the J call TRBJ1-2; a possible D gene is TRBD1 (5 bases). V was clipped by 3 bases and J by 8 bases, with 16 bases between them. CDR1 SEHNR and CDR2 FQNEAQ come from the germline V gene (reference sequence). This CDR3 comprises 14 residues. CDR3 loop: CASSLGGGLSGYTF. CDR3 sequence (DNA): TGTGCCAGCAGCTTGGGGGGAGGATTAAGCGGCTACACCTTC.